Below, 29 T cell receptor beta chains from the same sample are listed, as sequenced in a study of T cells in Graves' hyperthyroidism and ophthalmopathy. The CDR3 regions of TCR beta were amplified from RNA transcripts. RT-PCR in the first round (using the HTBI primer set) targeted the TCR CDR3. TCRdb used MiXCR to reprocess the multiplex PCR reads, holding one entry per CDR3 protein. The data show 500,000 to 800,000 distinct CDR3 sequences, with more than 12% seen just once and 9.5% to 15% held by the top ten. The sequencing input was blood. Receptor source: a woman aged 50 to 65 with Graves' ophthalmopathy.

This clonotype has at least ten counts. The chain carries TRBV7-2 and TRBJ2-5, with 8 bases aligning to TRBD2. The CDR3 runs 13 residues. V lost 6 bases to trimming and J lost 5 bases; unmatched junction nucleotides: 5. Germline V gives CDR1 SGHTA, CDR2 FQGNSA. CDR3 sequence (DNA): TGTGCCAGCAGAAGCGGGAGTGGGGAGACCCAGTACTTC. Translating it yields CASRSGSGETQYF.

This clonotype has a count of ten or more. This chain connects TRBV15 to TRBJ2-7; 11 bases match TRBD1. Per germline, CDR1 LNHNV and CDR2 YYDKDF (reference sequence). After removal of 5 bases from V and 4 bases from J, the junction contained 7 bases not matched to a gene. This CDR3 comprises 15 residues. CDR3 loop: CATSGRDRGRYEQYF. CDR3 in DNA: TGTGCCACCAGCGGAAGGGACAGGGGGAGATACGAGCAGTACTTC.

The rearrangement joins TRBV6-2 or TRBV6-3 to TRBJ2-7; TRBD1 aligns across 9 bases. CDR1 is MNHEY and CDR2 is SVGEGT in the germline V gene. This CDR3 contains 15 residues. J was trimmed by 3 bases and V by 5 bases; bases with no gene match: 8. CDR3: CASSKTGGYFYEQYF. The CDR3 DNA is TGTGCCAGCAGTAAGACAGGGGGTTATTTCTACGAGCAGTACTTC.

This clonotype was observed at least ten times. This sequence joins TRBV28 and TRBJ2-1; 8 nucleotides match TRBD2. Germline CDR1 is MDHEN and CDR2 is SYDVKM. V was pared by 9 bases and J by 7 bases, with 11 bases of the junction left unmatched. This CDR3 has 14 amino acids. The DNA of the CDR3 is TGTGCCAGTCAAGCGGGAGAGGAGACTAATGAGCAGTTCTTC. Its translation: CASQAGEETNEQFF.

This clonotype was detected many times. V and J are TRBV3-1 and TRBJ1-1; 7 positions match TRBD1. CDR1 LGHDT and CDR2 YNNKEL come from the germline V gene (reference sequence). J lost 8 bases, V lost 2 bases, and 20 bases had no gene match. CDR3 length: 18 amino acids. The CDR3 sequence is CASSQFWTGALESGEAFF. The CDR3 DNA reads TGTGCCAGCAGCCAATTTTGGACAGGAGCTTTAGAATCGGGCGAAGCTTTCTTT. The full variable domain, with the rest looked up from reference TRBV3-1 and TRBJ1-1, is DTAVSQTPKYLVTQMGNDKSIKCEQNLGHDTMYWYKQDSKKFLKIMFSYNNKELIINETVPNRFSPKSPDKAHLNLHINSLELGDSAVYFCASSQFWTGALESGEAFFGQGTRLTVV.

This clonotype has ten or more counts. This chain links TRBV25-1 with TRBJ1-5; weak D call: TRBD1 (5 bases). CDR1 MGHDK and CDR2 SYGVNS come from the germline V gene. Trimming shortened V by 5 bases and J by 2 bases, and 31 bases separated the two germline ends. The CDR3 runs 21 residues. The CDR3 loop reads CASSLRKDSLRMGCRNQPQHF. The CDR3 region has the DNA TGTGCCAGCAGTCTTCGCAAAGACAGCCTTCGCATGGGTTGTCGCAATCAGCCCCAGCATTTT.

This clonotype was counted many times. The genes are TRBV28 and TRBJ2-2; 7 positions match TRBD1. The CDR3 is made up of 14 amino acids. Per germline, CDR1 MDHEN and CDR2 SYDVKM. Losses at the gene ends were 6 bases for V and 4 bases for J; bases not matched to a gene: 5. The CDR3 is CASRPGQFTGELFF. In DNA, the CDR3 is TGTGCCAGCAGACCGGGACAGTTCACCGGGGAGCTGTTTTTT.

V gene TRBV2 combines with J gene TRBJ1-4, with a possible D match to TRBD1 (5 bases). The CDR3 spans 14 residues. Germline V gene lookup returns CDR1 SNHLY and CDR2 FYNNEI. The germline V and J ends were trimmed by 4 bases and 5 bases, with 11 bases remaining between them. CDR3 loop: CASSVDSVNEKLFF. The CDR3 DNA reads as TGTGCCAGCAGTGTTGACAGCGTCAATGAAAAACTGTTTTTT.

This clonotype occurred many times. The chain recombines TRBV7-2 with TRBJ2-7; possible D gene TRBD2, 6 bases. Germline loops: CDR1 SGHTA, CDR2 FQGNSA. V was shortened by 5 bases and J by 5 bases, with 13 bases between the two germline ends. The CDR3 is 13 amino acids. CDR3 nucleotides: TGTGCCAGCAGCAGCCTGGGGGGAAACGAGCAGTACTTC. This gives the protein CASSSLGGNEQYF.

This clonotype was counted ten times or more. The V call is TRBV6-2 or TRBV6-3, the J call TRBJ2-1; 11 positions agree with TRBD2. The CDR3 totals 17 residues. Unmatched junction bases numbered 10, after V lost 5 bases and J lost 4 bases. Germline V gives CDR1 MNHEY, CDR2 SVGEGT. CDR3 sequence (DNA): TGTGCCAGCAGTAAACGGTCCGGGACTAGCGGTTACAATGAGCAGTTCTTC. Encoded protein: CASSKRSGTSGYNEQFF.

This clonotype was detected many times. This chain links TRBV2 with TRBJ2-7; 14 nucleotides match TRBD2. Germline V gene lookup returns CDR1 SNHLY and CDR2 FYNNEI. CDR3 size: 15 residues. V lost 6 bases, J lost 5 bases, and 6 bases stayed unmatched. The CDR3: CASSRLAGGFDEQYF. CDR3 nucleotides: TGTGCCAGCAGCCGACTAGCGGGAGGGTTCGACGAGCAGTACTTC.

In the case of this clonotype: A much larger clone lies one base from this, so it may be a read error. The rearrangement links TRBV11-2 to TRBJ2-4, with D possibly TRBD2 on 5 matching bases. From germline, CDR1 is SGHAT and CDR2 FQNNGV. The CDR3 has 16 residues. The CDR3 loop is CASGLVQGLAKNIQYF. The CDR3 region has the DNA TGTGCCAGCGGCTTAGTTCAAGGACTAGCCAAAAACATTCAGTACTTC.

The sample holds many counts of this clonotype. CDR3 residues: CASSLRGQSTDTQYF. The CDR3 region has the DNA TGTGCCAGCAGCTTAAGGGGACAAAGCACAGATACGCAGTATTTT. The genes are TRBV11-2 and TRBJ2-3, with D possibly being TRBD1 (6 bases). V lost 2 bases and J 0 bases, leaving 9 bases between the germline ends. The germline gives CDR1 SGHAT, CDR2 FQNNGV. The CDR3 runs to 15 residues.

In this sample, this clonotype turned up many times. The chain is built from TRBV5-1 and TRBJ2-7; D may correspond to TRBD1 or TRBD2 (5 bases each). The CDR3 length is 15 residues. Trimming removed 4 bases at V and 3 bases at J, with 17 bases between. Germline V CDR1 and CDR2: SGHRS, YFSETQ. The chain's CDR3 is CASSPILGPGYEQYF. The CDR3 DNA is TGCGCCAGCAGCCCAATATTGGGACCGGGCTACGAGCAGTACTTC.

In its sample, this clonotype was seen a few times. The J gene is TRBJ2-3, the V gene TRBV19; TRBD1 aligns across 8 bases. Trimming took 5 bases from V and 4 from J; bases not matched to a gene: 8. Germline loops: CDR1 LNHDA, CDR2 SQIVND (reference sequence). The CDR3 consists of 15 residues. The CDR3 DNA is TGTGCCAGTAGTCAAGGACAGGGAGACCCAGATACGCAGTATTTT. Protein: CASSQGQGDPDTQYF.

This rearrangement joins TRBV11-2 to TRBJ2-3; perhaps TRBD2 as D (6 bases). Germline V gene sequence: CDR1 SGHAT, CDR2 FQNNGV. V was clipped by 5 bases and J by 4 bases, with 10 bases between them. This CDR3 contains 13 residues. CDR3 in DNA: TGTGCCAGCAGCCCGATAGCGGCAGATACGCAGTATTTT. This gives the protein CASSPIAADTQYF.

This clonotype was counted between two and nine times. This chain joins TRBV20-1 and TRBJ1-2; a weak D match, TRBD1 (5 bases). Germline V gene data show CDR1 as DFQATT and CDR2 as SNEGSKA (reference sequence). The CDR3 has 14 amino acids. V dropped 2 bases and J dropped 8 bases, with 18 bases sitting between them. The CDR3 DNA follows: TGCAGTGCTAGACTCTCAAAGGAGGGGCAGGGCTACACCTTC. Translation: CSARLSKEGQGYTF.

This clonotype turned up a few times. This chain uses TRBV29-1 with TRBJ2-7; 8 bases align to TRBD2. J was trimmed by 6 bases and V by 5 bases; bases with no gene match: 3. Germline V gives CDR1 SQVTM, CDR2 ANQGSEA. CDR3 length: 11 amino acids. This chain's CDR3 is CSVSTSGEQYF. The CDR3 DNA reads TGCAGCGTTTCAACTAGCGGCGAGCAGTACTTC.

This clonotype was counted once. A read error may be the cause here, since a much bigger clone is one base away. The chain couples TRBV10-3 to TRBJ2-7; D perhaps matches TRBD2 (6 bases). The germline gives CDR1 ENHRY, CDR2 SYGVKD. Trimming took 5 bases from V and 3 from J, leaving 11 bases between them. This CDR3 has 13 residues. The CDR3 reads CAISWGDLYEQYF. The CDR3 DNA follows: TGTGCCATCAGTTGGGGGGACCTCTACGAGCAGTACTTC.

The CDR3 nucleotides read TGTGCCAGCAGCCCCCGGGTAGCGGGGTACTCTGGGGCCAACGTCCTGACTTTC. As protein: CASSPRVAGYSGANVLTF. This chain connects TRBV7-6 to TRBJ2-6; TRBD2 matches 8 bases. The CDR3 consists of 18 residues. V lost 5 bases, J lost 0 bases, and 9 bases stayed unmatched. Germline CDR1 reads SGHVS; CDR2 reads FNYEAQ.

This clonotype turned up a few times. V usage is TRBV3-1 and J usage is TRBJ2-5, with 11 bases lining up with TRBD2. V lost 3 bases, J lost 5 bases, and 11 bases stayed unmatched. The CDR3 has 17 residues. CDR1 and CDR2 from the germline V gene are LGHDT and YNNKEL (reference sequence). CDR3 nucleotides: TGTGCCAGCAGCCACCCCCAGGCGGCTAGCGGGAGGGAGACCCAGTACTTC. Protein product: CASSHPQAASGRETQYF.

Note on this clonotype: Possible read error: a much larger clone is one base away. The genes are TRBV27 and TRBJ2-3; D not resolved. The V gene lost 2 bases and the J gene lost 2 bases, with 5 bases spanning the gap. CDR1 is MNHEY and CDR2 is SMNVEV in the germline V gene (reference sequence). The CDR3 is 13 amino acids. CDR3 residues: CASSLPLTDTQYF. The CDR3 nucleotides are TGTGCCAGCAGTTTACCCCTCACAGATACGCAGTATTTT.

This clonotype was seen many times. V is TRBV30 and J is TRBJ2-5, with 9 bases fitting TRBD2. The germline V gene encodes CDR1 GTSNPN and CDR2 SVGIG (reference sequence). The CDR3 length is 14 residues. Trimming at V came to 5 bases and at J to 5 bases, leaving 9 bases not matched to a gene. The CDR3 loop is CAWLRAGGSETQYF. The CDR3 nucleotides are TGTGCCTGGCTTAGAGCGGGAGGTTCCGAGACCCAGTACTTC.

The chain employs TRBV4-2 and TRBJ2-7; possible D gene TRBD2, 6 bases. The CDR3 runs to 19 residues. V was cut by 0 bases and J by 1 base, with 22 bases left in between. In germline, CDR1 is LGHNA, CDR2 YNFKEQ. CDR3 loop: CASSQEARDSGRISYEQYF. The CDR3 DNA sequence: TGTGCCAGCAGCCAAGAGGCCCGGGACTCCGGCAGAATTTCCTACGAGCAGTACTTC.

This clonotype was detected many times. The DNA of the CDR3 is TGCGCCAGCAGCCCAGGGGAGGGGACAGCTTATGGCTACACCTTC. It specifies CASSPGEGTAYGYTF. The V call is TRBV5-1, the J call TRBJ1-2, with TRBD1 identical over 7 bases. CDR1 and CDR2 from the germline V gene are SGHRS and YFSETQ. The CDR3 sequence is 15 residues long. The V and J ends lost 4 bases and 5 bases, in that order; junction bases with no gene match: 11.

This clonotype was seen ten or more times. This chain connects TRBV7-2 to TRBJ1-1; a weak D match, TRBD1 (6 bases). Germline loops: CDR1 SGHTA, CDR2 FQGNSA. V lost 4 bases, J lost 5 bases, and 11 bases lay in between. This CDR3 is built from 13 residues. CDR3 nucleotides: TGTGCCAGCAGCTGGGGGCTCGGAACTGAAGCTTTCTTT. Protein sequence: CASSWGLGTEAFF.

The V call is TRBV20-1, the J call TRBJ2-1; TRBD2 matches 9 bases. Trimming at V came to 2 bases and at J to 5 bases, leaving 7 bases not matched to a gene. Germline assignment: CDR1 DFQATT and CDR2 SNEGSKA (reference sequence). The CDR3 extends over 15 amino acids. CDR3 loop: CSARNLAGLNNEQFF. For the CDR3, the DNA is TGCAGTGCTAGAAATCTAGCGGGATTGAACAATGAGCAGTTCTTC.

The rearrangement links TRBV30 to TRBJ1-6; no definite D call. The V end lost 0 bases, the J end lost 6 bases, and 12 bases lay between the germline ends. The CDR3 runs to 15 residues. Germline assignment: CDR1 GTSNPN and CDR2 SVGIG (reference sequence). The CDR3 here is CAWSVLGQTNSPLHF. The CDR3 DNA reads as TGTGCCTGGAGTGTACTCGGGCAAACTAATTCACCCCTCCACTTT.

This chain uses TRBV10-3 with TRBJ1-2; D remains ambiguous. V dropped 9 bases and J dropped 4 bases, with 27 bases sitting between them. The CDR3 runs 17 residues. In germline, CDR1 is ENHRY, CDR2 SYGVKD. The CDR3 sequence: CAIKFSIQGSRVYGYTF. As DNA, the CDR3 is TGTGCCATTAAATTCTCTATTCAAGGGAGTAGGGTCTATGGCTACACCTTC.